Sequencing of this T cell receptor beta chain was carried out in a study of cytomegalovirus exposure and HLA in healthy donors. Profiled with immunoSEQ multiplex PCR; TCRdb holds only in-frame clones, not every one. The sample contains around 110,000 clones, less than 90% of which appear only once. The CDR3 loop spans 15 amino acids. The germline V gene encodes CDR1 KGHSH and CDR2 LQKENI. V was cut by 3 bases and J by 3 bases, with 13 bases left in between. The receptor was derived from a woman under 30 in good health and CMV-seropositive. Sequenced sample: PBMCs. This rearrangement joins TRBV18 to TRBJ2-3; a weak D match, TRBD2 (6 bases). In nucleotides, the CDR3 is TGTGCCAGCTCACCTCTCGGAGGGATGACAGATACGCAGTATTTT. As protein: CASSPLGGMTDTQYF.